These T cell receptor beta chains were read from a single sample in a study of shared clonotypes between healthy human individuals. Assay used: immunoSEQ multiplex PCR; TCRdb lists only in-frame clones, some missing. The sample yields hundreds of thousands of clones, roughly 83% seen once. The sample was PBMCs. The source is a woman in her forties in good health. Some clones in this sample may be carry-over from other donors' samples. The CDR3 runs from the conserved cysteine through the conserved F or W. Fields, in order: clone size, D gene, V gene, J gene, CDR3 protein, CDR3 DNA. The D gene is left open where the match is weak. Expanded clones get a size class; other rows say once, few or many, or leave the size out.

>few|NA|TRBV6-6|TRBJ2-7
CASGQVEQYF
TGTGCCAGCGGCCAGGTCGAGCAGTACTTC
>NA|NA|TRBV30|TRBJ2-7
CAWSILDEQYF
TGTGCCTGGAGCATACTGGACGAGCAGTACTTC
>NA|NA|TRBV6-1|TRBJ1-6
CASSVRPGIVGYSPLHF
TGTGCCAGCAGTGTCCGACCCGGGATTGTGGGATATTCACCCCTCCACTTT
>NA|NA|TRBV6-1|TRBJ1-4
CASSISRGSGEKLFF
TGTGCCAGCAGTATAAGCAGGGGTTCGGGTGAAAAACTGTTTTTT
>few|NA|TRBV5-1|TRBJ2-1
CASSSMTEPEQFF
TGCGCCAGCAGCTCAATGACCGAACCTGAGCAGTTCTTC
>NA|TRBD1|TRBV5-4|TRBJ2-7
CASSRTKGQGRGNEQYF
TGTGCCAGCAGCCGAACGAAAGGACAGGGACGAGGGAACGAGCAGTACTTC
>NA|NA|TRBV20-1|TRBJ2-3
CSASPADTQYF
TGCAGTGCTAGCCCGGCAGATACGCAGTATTTT
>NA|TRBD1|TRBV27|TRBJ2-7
CASSPGQGGEQYF
TGTGCCAGCAGTCCCGGACAGGGGGGGGAGCAGTACTTC
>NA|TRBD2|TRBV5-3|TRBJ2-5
CARSPSGTSVAETQYF
TGTGCCAGAAGCCCGTCCGGGACTAGTGTTGCAGAGACCCAGTACTTC
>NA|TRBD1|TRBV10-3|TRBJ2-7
CAIRGTGDSYEQYF
TGTGCCATCAGGGGGACAGGAGACTCCTACGAGCAGTACTTC